Presented here are 6 T cell receptor beta chains from one specimen sequenced in a study of blood T cells in healthy people across ages. A second PCR of roughly 7 to 11 cycles used a sample-barcoded 5' primer and a J-beta primer mix. TCRdb ran MiXCR on the 5' RACE reads and lists one entry per CDR3 protein. Here the sample spans around 1,600,000 distinct CDR3 sequences, approximately 43% being singletons. Material: blood. These receptors came from a young woman in good health.

The chain carries TRBV7-9 and TRBJ2-3; no firm D call. Germline V gives CDR1 SEHNR, CDR2 FQNEAQ (reference sequence). The CDR3 spans 14 residues. The ends were cut back, 4 bases at V and 4 bases at J, with 12 bases in the middle. The CDR3 reads CASSWIGFSDTQYF. The CDR3, as DNA: TGTGCCAGCAGCTGGATAGGGTTCTCAGATACGCAGTATTTT. The entire variable domain, with the rest obtained from reference TRBV7-9 and TRBJ2-3, is as follows: DTGVSQNPRHKITKRGQNVTFRCDPISEHNRLYWYRQTLGQGPEFLTYFQNEAQLEKSRLLSDRFSAERPKGSFSTLEIQRTEQGDSAMYLCASSWIGFSDTQYFGPGTRLTVL.

This clonotype was observed a few times. V is TRBV28 and J is TRBJ1-2, with a tentative D call TRBD1 (5 bases). Germline loops: CDR1 MDHEN, CDR2 SYDVKM. This CDR3 has 16 amino acids. V lost 4 bases, J lost 5 bases, and 20 bases lay in between. CDR3 protein: CASSSFGTAYQYGYTF. CDR3 bases: TGTGCCAGCAGTTCGTTTGGGACCGCCTATCAATATGGCTACACCTTC.

This chain joins TRBV9 and TRBJ2-7; 9 bases match TRBD2. V was pared by 0 bases and J by 5 bases, with 3 bases of the junction left unmatched. The CDR3 is 14 residues long. The germline V gene encodes CDR1 SGDLS and CDR2 YYNGEE. CDR3 residues: CASSVVSGSDEQYF. The CDR3 DNA follows: TGTGCCAGCAGCGTAGTTAGCGGGAGTGACGAGCAGTACTTC.

The V call is TRBV10-3, the J call TRBJ2-1; no firm D call. Trimming left V 2 bases short and J 0 bases short, with 8 bases between. The germline CDR1 and CDR2 sequences are ENHRY and SYGVKD. The CDR3 has 15 amino acids. The CDR3 reads CAISELGSSYNEQFF. The CDR3 DNA is TGTGCCATCAGTGAGCTTGGCAGCTCCTACAATGAGCAGTTCTTC.

This clonotype appeared many times. V and J are TRBV5-1 and TRBJ2-6; D uncertain. This CDR3 has 16 residues. Trimming took 2 bases from V and 0 from J, leaving 9 bases between them. The germline CDR1 and CDR2 sequences are SGHRS and YFSETQ. For the CDR3, the DNA is TGCGCCAGCAGCTTCGGACGGATCTCTGGGGCCAACGTCCTGACTTTC. Protein product: CASSFGRISGANVLTF.

This clonotype was observed many times. The chain is built from TRBV12-3 or TRBV12-4 and TRBJ1-2; no firm D call. The V and J ends lost 1 base and 5 bases respectively, with 8 bases between them. CDR3 size: 13 residues. CDR3 nucleotides: TGTGCCAGCAGTTTAGTGGCAGCTTATGGCTACACCTTC. It translates to CASSLVAAYGYTF.